This TCR beta chain was sequenced during a study of blood T cell repertoires in COVID-19 (dated by TCRdb to the early 2020s). For the study in its entirety: Samples covering the acute and convalescent phases of COVID-19 were provided by collaborators in the United States, Italy and Spain. The prospective study material was composed of cDNA or gDNA derived from T cells, B-cell-depleted T cells, or PBMCs. The dataset comprised deeply sampled blood TCRbeta repertoires from subjects exposed to, actively infected with, or recovered from COVID-19. The repertoires were released in a freely available public database intended as a resource for research on the immune response to SARS-CoV-2. Samples were obtained from the ongoing ImmuneRACE study (first 160 participants) and from about 1,300 subjects provided by 6 global collaborators. Sample metadata almost always included a de-identified subject ID, COVID-19 status, age in years and sex. Where available, HLA class I and class II types were obtained from metadata supplied by the sample provider rather than from assay-based typing.

What the research found in general, with its limitations: The amount of clinical and demographic metadata varied by source and participant and was provided uncurated.

After removal of 2 bases from V and 4 bases from J, the junction retains 5 bases not matched to a gene. CDR1 and CDR2, per the germline V gene, are SGHRS and YFSETQ. Including the terminal cysteine and phenylalanine, the CDR3 comprises 16 residues. CDR3 DNA only is kept here, 48 bases in frame from base 1. In Seattle, one collaborating source enrolled patients while the infection was active and tracked those patients longitudinally over the course of disease. The collaborating institutions used their own protocols to collect whole blood in K2EDTA tubes. For TCRbeta analysis, collaborators shipped samples as frozen whole blood, isolated PBMCs, or DNA extracted from either of those sample types. In the case of this clone: Its antigen remains undetermined. No much larger clonotype is one base removed from it; base qualities were not supplied.

TCRbeta CDR3 regions were amplified from genomic DNA using the immunoSEQ Assay, a bias-controlled multiplex PCR. As for how the authors treated the data: The number of nucleated cells in each sample was estimated from the amplification of reference gene primers within the assay. To quantify the absolute abundance of each unique TCRbeta CDR3 rearrangement, sequence reads were collapsed and filtered. For each sample, productive Simpson clonality was calculated as the square root of Simpson's diversity index over productive rearrangements. TCRdb took this table from immuneACCESS and kept in-frame rearrangements with V and J called. Such tables lack part of the clones; where checked against another copy, unresolved V genes explain under half of the gap, and the rest is unexplained. V and J calls and clone size follow that table, whereas D and trimming were derived from the DNA. Recorded for this sample are 160,000 or so clones; more than 85% of them occurred a single time. The ten biggest clones cover just under 2% of the sample.

The clonotype originates from a woman aged 60-75 years with COVID-19, enrolled during active disease. The sample consisted of peripheral blood. Here the chain combines TRBV5-1 and TRBJ2-3; 12 bases in the junction line up with TRBD2. CDR3 loop: CASSFRTSGVSDTQYF. The nucleotides are TGCGCCAGCAGCTTCCGGACTAGCGGGGTATCAGATACGCAGTATTTT.